Sequencing of this T cell receptor (beta chain) was carried out in a study of blood T cell repertoires in COVID-19. Germline assignment: CDR1 MNHEY and CDR2 SMNVEV (reference sequence). The ends lost 3 bases at V and 5 bases at J; junction bases unmatched: 5. The CDR3 loop spans 16 amino acids. Per the study methods: It was from reference gene primer amplification that nucleated cell counts were estimated. Clones were read by immunoSEQ multiplex PCR, and TCRdb kept only the in-frame ones, dropping some. The V and J calls and clone size come from that table; D and trimming were worked out from the DNA. The sample shows about 60,000 clones, 75% to 95% of them seen only once.

This receptor was taken from a man aged 60-69 years with acute or convalescent COVID-19. Sequencing was done on a sample of peripheral blood. The genes are TRBV27 and TRBJ2-1; 12 positions agree with TRBD2. The CDR3 bases are TGTGCCAGCAGTTTTTCCGGACTAGCGGGGCACAATGAGCAGTTCTTC. Amino acid sequence: CASSFSGLAGHNEQFF.